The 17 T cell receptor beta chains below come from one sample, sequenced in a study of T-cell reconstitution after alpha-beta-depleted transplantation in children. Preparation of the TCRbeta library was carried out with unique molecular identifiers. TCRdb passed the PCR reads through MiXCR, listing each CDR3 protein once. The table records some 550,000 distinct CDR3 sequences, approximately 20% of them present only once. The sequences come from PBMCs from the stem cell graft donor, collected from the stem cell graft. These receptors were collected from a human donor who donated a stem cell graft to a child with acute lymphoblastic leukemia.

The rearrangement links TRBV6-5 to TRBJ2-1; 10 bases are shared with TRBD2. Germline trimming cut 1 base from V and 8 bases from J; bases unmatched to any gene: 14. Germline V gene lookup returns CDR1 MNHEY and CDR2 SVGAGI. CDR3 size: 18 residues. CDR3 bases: TGTGCCAGCAGTTACTTTCCTAGCGGGAGCGGGAGGGTCCATGAGCAGTTCTTC. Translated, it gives CASSYFPSGSGRVHEQFF.

The CDR3 DNA sequence: TGCAGCGTTGAAGATTGGTTACATACTGAGACCCAGTACTTC. Translated: CSVEDWLHTETQYF. The J gene is TRBJ2-5, the V gene TRBV29-1; no definite D call. The CDR3 is 14 residues long. The V end lost 0 bases, the J end lost 5 bases, and 13 bases lay between the germline ends. CDR1 and CDR2 (germline): SQVTM, ANQGSEA.

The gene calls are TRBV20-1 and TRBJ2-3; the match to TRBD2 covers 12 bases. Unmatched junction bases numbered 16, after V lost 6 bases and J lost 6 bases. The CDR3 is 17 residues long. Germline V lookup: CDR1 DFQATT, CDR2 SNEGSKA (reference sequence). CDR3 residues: CSARPSGRARVLDTQYF. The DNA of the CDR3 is TGCAGTGCACGCCCTAGCGGGAGGGCCCGAGTGTTGGATACGCAGTATTTT.

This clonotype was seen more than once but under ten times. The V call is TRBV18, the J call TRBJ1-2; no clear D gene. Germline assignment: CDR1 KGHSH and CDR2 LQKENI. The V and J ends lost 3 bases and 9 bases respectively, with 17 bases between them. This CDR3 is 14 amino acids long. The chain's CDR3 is CASSPWAGDNRYTF. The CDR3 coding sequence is TGTGCCAGCTCACCTTGGGCAGGCGATAACCGCTACACCTTC.

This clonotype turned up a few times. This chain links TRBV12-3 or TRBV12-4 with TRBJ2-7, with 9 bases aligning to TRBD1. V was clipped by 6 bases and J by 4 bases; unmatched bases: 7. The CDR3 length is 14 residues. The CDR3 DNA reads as TGTGCCAGCAGGCCCGGGACAGGGATGTACGAGCAGTACTTC. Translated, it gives CASRPGTGMYEQYF.

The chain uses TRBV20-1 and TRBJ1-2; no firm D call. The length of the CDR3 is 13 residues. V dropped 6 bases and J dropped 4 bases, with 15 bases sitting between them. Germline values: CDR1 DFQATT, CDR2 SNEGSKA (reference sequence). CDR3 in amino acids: CSAHVRGAYGYTF. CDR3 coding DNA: TGCAGTGCCCATGTACGGGGAGCCTATGGCTACACCTTC.

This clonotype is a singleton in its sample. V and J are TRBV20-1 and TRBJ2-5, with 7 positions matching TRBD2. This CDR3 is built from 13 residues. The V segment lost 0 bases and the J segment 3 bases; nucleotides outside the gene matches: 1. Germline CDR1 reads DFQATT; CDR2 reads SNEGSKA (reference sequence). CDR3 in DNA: TGCAGTGCTAGAGAAGGGAGGGAAGAGACCCAGTACTTC. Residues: CSAREGREETQYF.

In nucleotides, the CDR3 is TGTGCCAGCAGCTTGGAGGACGGGGGCGCTTACACCGGGGAGCTGTTTTTT. It encodes CASSLEDGGAYTGELFF. V gene TRBV5-6 combines with J gene TRBJ2-2; either TRBD1 or TRBD2 may supply D (6 bases each). This CDR3 has 17 amino acids. Germline values: CDR1 SGHDT, CDR2 YYEEEE. Trimming pared 0 bases from V and 3 bases from J, leaving 15 bases between.

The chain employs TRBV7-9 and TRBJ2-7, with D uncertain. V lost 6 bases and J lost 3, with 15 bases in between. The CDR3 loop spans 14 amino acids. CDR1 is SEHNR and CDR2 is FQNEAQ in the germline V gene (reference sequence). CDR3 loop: CASRIHGANYEQYF. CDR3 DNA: TGTGCCAGCAGGATACATGGAGCTAACTACGAGCAGTACTTC.

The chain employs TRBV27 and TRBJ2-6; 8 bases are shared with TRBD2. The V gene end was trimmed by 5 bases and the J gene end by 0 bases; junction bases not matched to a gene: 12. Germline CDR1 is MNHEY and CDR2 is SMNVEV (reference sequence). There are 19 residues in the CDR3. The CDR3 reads CASSPRGRGGNSGANVLTF. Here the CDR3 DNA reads TGTGCCAGCAGTCCCCGTGGTCGGGGGGGTAACTCTGGGGCCAACGTCCTGACTTTC.

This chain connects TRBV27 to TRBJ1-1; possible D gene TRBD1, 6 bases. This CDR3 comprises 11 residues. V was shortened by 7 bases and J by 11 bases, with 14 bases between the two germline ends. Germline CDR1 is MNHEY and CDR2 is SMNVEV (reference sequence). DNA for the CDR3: TGTGCCAGCACGCGGGGGGCTGTGGCTTTCTTT. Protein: CASTRGAVAFF.

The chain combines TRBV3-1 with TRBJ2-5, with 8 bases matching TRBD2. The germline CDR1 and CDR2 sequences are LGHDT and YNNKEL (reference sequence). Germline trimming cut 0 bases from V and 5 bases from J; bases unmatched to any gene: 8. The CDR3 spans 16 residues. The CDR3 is CASSQDIAGRGETQYF. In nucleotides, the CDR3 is TGTGCCAGCAGCCAAGATATAGCGGGGCGTGGGGAGACCCAGTACTTC.

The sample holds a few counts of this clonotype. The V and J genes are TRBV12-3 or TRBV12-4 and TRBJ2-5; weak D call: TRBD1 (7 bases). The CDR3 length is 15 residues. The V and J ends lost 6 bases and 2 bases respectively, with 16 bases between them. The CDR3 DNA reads TGTGCCAGCAGCCGGGGGACAGCGATTCAAGAGACCCAGTACTTC. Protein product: CASSRGTAIQETQYF.

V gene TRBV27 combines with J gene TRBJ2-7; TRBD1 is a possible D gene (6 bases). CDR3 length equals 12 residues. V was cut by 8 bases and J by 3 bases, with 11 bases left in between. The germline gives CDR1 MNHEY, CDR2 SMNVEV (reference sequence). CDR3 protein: CASGGLIYEQYF. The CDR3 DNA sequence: TGTGCCAGCGGGGGCCTTATCTACGAGCAGTACTTC.

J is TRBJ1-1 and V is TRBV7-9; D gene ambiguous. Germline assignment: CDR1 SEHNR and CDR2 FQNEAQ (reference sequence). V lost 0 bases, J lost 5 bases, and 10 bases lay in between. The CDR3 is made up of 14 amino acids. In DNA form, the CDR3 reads TGTGCCAGCAGCTTAGCGGACGGTGGAACTGAAGCTTTCTTT. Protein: CASSLADGGTEAFF.

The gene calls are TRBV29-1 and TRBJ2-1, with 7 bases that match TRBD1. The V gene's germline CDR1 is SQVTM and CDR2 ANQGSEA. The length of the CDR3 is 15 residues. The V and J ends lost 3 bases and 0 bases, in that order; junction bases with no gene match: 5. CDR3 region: CSVEDRLSSYNEQFF. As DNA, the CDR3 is TGCAGCGTTGAGGACAGGTTGAGCTCCTACAATGAGCAGTTCTTC.

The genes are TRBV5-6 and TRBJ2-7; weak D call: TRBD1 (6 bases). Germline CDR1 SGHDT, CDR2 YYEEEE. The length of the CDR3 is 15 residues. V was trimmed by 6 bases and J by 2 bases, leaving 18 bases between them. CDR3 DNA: TGTGCCAGCAACGACCTCCAGGGGCTAACCTACGAGCAGTACTTC. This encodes CASNDLQGLTYEQYF.